Listed here are 19 T cell receptor beta chains from one sample, sequenced in a study of cytomegalovirus exposure and HLA in healthy donors. A multiplex PCR was run with 60 Vbeta primers and 13 Jbeta primers. The method was immunoSEQ multiplex PCR; TCRdb's version includes in-frame clones alone and lacks a portion of them. The sample has about 190,000 clones; around 80% are singletons. The sequencing sample was made of PBMCs. The receptors come from a woman in her 30s in good health and CMV-seronegative.

The CDR3 nucleotides read TGTGCCAGCAGTCTGACTTCCTACGAGCAGTACTTC. Encoded protein: CASSLTSYEQYF. This chain connects TRBV2 to TRBJ2-7; D call uncertain. Germline CDR1 and CDR2: SNHLY and FYNNEI. This CDR3 is 12 amino acids long. The V and J ends lost 5 bases and 1 base respectively, with 6 bases between them.

The chain links TRBV7-6 to TRBJ2-7, with 7 positions matching TRBD1. Losses at the gene ends were 0 bases for V and 4 bases for J; bases not matched to a gene: 6. CDR1 and CDR2 (germline): SGHVS, FNYEAQ. CDR3 size: 15 residues. The CDR3 sequence is CASSLAQGEWYEQYF. CDR3 nucleotides: TGTGCCAGCAGCTTAGCGCAGGGGGAGTGGTACGAGCAGTACTTC.

V is TRBV5-5 and J is TRBJ2-7; TRBD1 matches 7 bases. V lost 3 bases to trimming and J lost 4 bases; unmatched junction nucleotides: 10. CDR1 is SGHKS and CDR2 is YYEKEE in the germline V gene (reference sequence). There are 15 residues in the CDR3. The CDR3 bases are TGTGCCAGCAGCTCGGACCCACAGGGGAGATACGAGCAGTACTTC. Amino acids: CASSSDPQGRYEQYF.

Worth noting for this clone: The germline gene is not matched at one end of the junction; a read error may be the cause. V is TRBV6-6 and J is TRBJ1-1; D is uncertain. CDR3 length: 13 amino acids. CDR1 and CDR2 from the germline V gene are MNHNY and SVGAGI (reference sequence). The CDR3 DNA reads as TGTGCCAGCAAAGGAGCCCTCAACACTGAAGCTTTTTTT. It encodes CASKGALNTEAFF.

This clone was recorded once. The V call is TRBV28, the J call TRBJ2-7; no clear D gene. V was clipped by 6 bases and J by 2 bases, with 11 bases between them. The CDR3 covers 13 residues. Germline V CDR1 and CDR2: MDHEN, SYDVKM. CDR3 protein: CASSPLVPYEQYF. The CDR3 nucleotides are TGTGCCAGCAGCCCCCTCGTCCCCTACGAGCAGTACTTC.

The chain carries TRBV27 and TRBJ2-1; D perhaps matches TRBD2 (6 bases). Germline lookup yields CDR1 MNHEY and CDR2 SMNVEV (reference sequence). CDR3 length: 16 amino acids. Trimming stripped 4 bases from V and 4 bases from J, with 17 bases between. The DNA of the CDR3 is TGTGCCAGCAGTTCAGCAACCGGGAGTTCTTACAATGAGCAGTTCTTC. Translating it yields CASSSATGSSYNEQFF.

On this clone itself: A read error may produce the germline difference seen at one junction end. The rearrangement uses TRBV7-2 and TRBJ2-6, with D possibly matching TRBD1 (5 bases). This CDR3 contains 15 residues. Germline-derived CDR1 and CDR2 are SGHTA and FQGNSA. In DNA form, the CDR3 reads TGTGCCAGCAGCTTAGAACCCTCTGGGGCCAACGGCCTGACTTTC. It specifies CASSLEPSGANGLTF.

The chain carries TRBV19 and TRBJ2-7; a weak D match, TRBD1 (5 bases). The CDR3 is 13 amino acids. Germline CDR1 and CDR2: LNHDA and SQIVND (reference sequence). Trimming took 6 bases from V and 5 from J, leaving 14 bases between them. The CDR3 region has the DNA TGTGCCAGTAGCATACTTCAGGGAAACGAGCAGTACTTC. It specifies CASSILQGNEQYF. Full variable domain (remainder filled in from reference TRBV19 and TRBJ2-7): DGGITQSPKYLFRKEGQNVTLSCEQNLNHDAMYWYRQDPGQGLRLIYYSQIVNDFQKGDIAEGYSVSREKKESFPLTVTSAQKNPTAFYLCASSILQGNEQYFGPGTRLTVT.

The chain recombines TRBV5-6 with TRBJ1-4; no clear D. Germline loops: CDR1 SGHDT, CDR2 YYEEEE. The V end was cut by 0 bases, the J end by 4 bases, with 16 bases between. The CDR3 loop spans 17 amino acids. The CDR3 region has the DNA TGTGCCAGCAGCTTGGTCGGGAGAGGGAAGGATAATGAAAAACTGTTTTTT. The encoded protein is CASSLVGRGKDNEKLFF.

V and J are TRBV5-6 and TRBJ2-5; 7 bases agree with TRBD2. The CDR3 loop spans 14 amino acids. After removal of 2 bases from V and 5 bases from J, the junction contained 6 bases not matched to a gene. CDR1 SGHDT and CDR2 YYEEEE come from the germline V gene. The CDR3 spells CASSFSGGGETQYF. Here the CDR3 DNA reads TGTGCCAGCAGCTTTTCGGGAGGCGGGGAGACCCAGTACTTC. The variable domain in full, completed from reference TRBV5-6 and TRBJ2-5, reads DAGVTQSPTHLIKTRGQQVTLRCSPKSGHDTVSWYQQALGQGPQFIFQYYEEEERQRGNFPDRFSGHQFPNYSSELNVNALLLGDSALYLCASSFSGGGETQYFGPGTRLLVL.

This clone was observed once. The CDR3 DNA is TGTGCCAGCAGCGTAGGGGGAGGACGGGATGAAAAACTGTTTTTT. Its protein is CASSVGGGRDEKLFF. The chain uses TRBV9 and TRBJ1-4, with no clear D. Germline V gene lookup returns CDR1 SGDLS and CDR2 YYNGEE. Deletions cut 0 bases from V and 6 bases from J, with 12 bases between. The CDR3 is 15 residues long.

Remarks on this clone: One end of the junction does not line up with germline, which may come from a read error. The chain links TRBV7-9 to TRBJ2-7, with TRBD2 matching 15 bases. This CDR3 spans 16 amino acids. Per the germline V gene, CDR1 is SEHNR and CDR2 is FQNEAQ (reference sequence). The CDR3: CSSRSPGTSGRYEQYF. CDR3 in DNA: TGTTCCAGCAGATCACCTGGGACTAGCGGGAGGTACGAGCAGTACTTC.

The chain has TRBV5-1 and TRBJ2-1, with 9 bases matching TRBD2. Trimming removed 1 base from V and 9 bases from J; junction bases left unmatched: 8. CDR1 and CDR2 from the germline V gene are SGHRS and YFSETQ. The CDR3 is made up of 15 amino acids. The CDR3 nucleotides are TGCGCCAGCAGCTTGTGGGCGGGGGGGCCGGGTGAGCAGTTCTTC. Protein: CASSLWAGGPGEQFF.

This chain links TRBV28 with TRBJ2-1; D is possibly TRBD2 (5 bases). The germline gives CDR1 MDHEN, CDR2 SYDVKM. The CDR3 contains 19 residues. V lost 3 bases and J lost 1, with 22 bases in between. The CDR3 nucleotides are TGTGCCAGCAGTTTGCATCCTCGTACTAGTGATCCGTCCTACAATGAGCAGTTCTTC. Encoded protein: CASSLHPRTSDPSYNEQFF.

The rearrangement joins TRBV11-2 to TRBJ2-7, with D uncertain. Trimming cost V 3 bases and J 4 bases, with 19 bases left between them. This CDR3 region has 16 residues. Germline CDR1 reads SGHAT; CDR2 reads FQNNGV. The CDR3 DNA follows: TGTGCCAGCAGCTTCCCCCTCGGGTCCCCCGAATACGAGCAGTACTTC. Residues: CASSFPLGSPEYEQYF. Supplemented by reference TRBV11-2 and TRBJ2-7, the full variable domain reads EAGVAQSPRYKIIEKRQSVAFWCNPISGHATLYWYQQILGQGPKLLIQFQNNGVVDDSQLPKDRFSAERLKGVDSTLKIQPAKLEDSAVYLCASSFPLGSPEYEQYFGPGTRLTVT.

The chain links TRBV7-3 to TRBJ2-2; possibly TRBD2 for D (6 bases). The germline V gene has CDR1 SGHTA and CDR2 FQGTGA. Trimming took off 2 bases at V and 5 bases at J, with 9 bases between the two ends. The CDR3 is 14 amino acids. Here the CDR3 reads CASSLGLFTGELFF. CDR3 DNA sequence: TGTGCCAGCAGCTTAGGACTATTTACCGGGGAGCTGTTTTTT. Together with reference TRBV7-3 and TRBJ2-2, the CDR3 gives the full variable domain: GAGVSQTPSNKVTEKGKYVELRCDPISGHTALYWYRQSLGQGPEFLIYFQGTGAADDSGLPNDRFFAVRPEGSVSTLKIQRTERGDSAVYLCASSLGLFTGELFFGEGSRLTVL.

This chain uses TRBV20-1 with TRBJ2-1; D is undetermined. Trimming left V 3 bases short and J 4 bases short, with 4 bases between. Germline V lookup: CDR1 DFQATT, CDR2 SNEGSKA (reference sequence). The CDR3 spans 11 residues. For the CDR3, the DNA is TGCAGTGCTAGGACTTACAATGAGCAGTTCTTC. Translation: CSARTYNEQFF.

The CDR3 region is CASSLGLAGDLQETQYF. In nucleotides, the CDR3 is TGCGCCAGCAGCTTGGGACTAGCGGGGGATCTGCAAGAGACCCAGTACTTC. The chain joins TRBV5-1 to TRBJ2-5, with 12 bases matching TRBD2. V lost 0 bases and J lost 2; bases outside the gene matches: 5. The CDR3 is made up of 17 amino acids. Germline V gene lookup returns CDR1 SGHRS and CDR2 YFSETQ.

The chain employs TRBV29-1 and TRBJ2-1; 9 bases match TRBD2. The germline CDR1 and CDR2 sequences are SQVTM and ANQGSEA. The V and J ends lost 7 bases and 6 bases, in that order; junction bases with no gene match: 16. The CDR3 sequence is 16 residues long. In nucleotides, the CDR3 is TGCAGCGGAAGGGGGAGCGGGAGGACCCCTGGCAATGAGCAGTTCTTC. It specifies CSGRGSGRTPGNEQFF.